This T cell receptor (beta chain) derives from a study of T cell responses to AZD1222 COVID-19 vaccine. From germline, CDR1 is MNHEY and CDR2 SVGAGI. Trimming cost V 6 bases and J 4 bases; bases outside gene matches: 5. The CDR3 is made up of 13 amino acids. Only a few counts were recorded for this clone. Its target is unknown. TCRdb's table, derived via immunoSEQ multiplex PCR, lists solely in-frame clones and lacks some. Of about 150,000 clones detected, more than 85% appear once; the ten largest clones hold less than 1.5%. Notes on the study in general: Every sample of the repertoires postdated the peak T cell response. Close to half of all spike-specific TCRs reportedly target regions of the variants that are unmutated.

V usage is TRBV6-5 and J usage is TRBJ1-2; 7 bases are a match to TRBD1. This receptor was taken from an adult who received the AZD1222 COVID-19 vaccine. Source: peripheral blood, taken 28 days after the second AZD1222 dose. The DNA of the CDR3 is TGTGCCAGCAGCCCAGGGGGGATCTATGGCTACACCTTC. Protein sequence: CASSPGGIYGYTF.